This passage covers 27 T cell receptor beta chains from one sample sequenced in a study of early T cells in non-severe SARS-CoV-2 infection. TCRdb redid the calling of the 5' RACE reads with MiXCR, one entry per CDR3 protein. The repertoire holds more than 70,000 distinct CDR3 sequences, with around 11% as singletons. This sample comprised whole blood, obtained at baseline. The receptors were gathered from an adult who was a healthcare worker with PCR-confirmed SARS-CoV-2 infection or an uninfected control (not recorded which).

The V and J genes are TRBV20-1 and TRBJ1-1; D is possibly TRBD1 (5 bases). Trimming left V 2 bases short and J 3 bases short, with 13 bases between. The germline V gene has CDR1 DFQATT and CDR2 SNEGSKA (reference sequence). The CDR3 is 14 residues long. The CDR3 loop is CSARYGGDHTEAFF. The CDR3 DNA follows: TGCAGTGCTAGATACGGGGGGGATCACACTGAAGCTTTCTTT.

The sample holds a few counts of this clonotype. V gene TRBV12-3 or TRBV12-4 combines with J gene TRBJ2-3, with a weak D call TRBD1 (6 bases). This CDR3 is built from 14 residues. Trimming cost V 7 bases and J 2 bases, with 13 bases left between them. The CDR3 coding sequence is TGTGCCAGCACCCGGGACATTTTCACAGATACGCAGTATTTT. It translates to CASTRDIFTDTQYF.

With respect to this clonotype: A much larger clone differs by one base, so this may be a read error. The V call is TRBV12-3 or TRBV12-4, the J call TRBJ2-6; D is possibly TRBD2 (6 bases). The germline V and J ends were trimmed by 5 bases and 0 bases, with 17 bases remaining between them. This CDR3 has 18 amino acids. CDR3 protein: CASSKGLSPPSGANVLTF. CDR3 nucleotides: TGTGCCAGCAGTAAGGGACTGTCCCCGCCCTCTGGGGCCAACGTCCTGACTTTC.

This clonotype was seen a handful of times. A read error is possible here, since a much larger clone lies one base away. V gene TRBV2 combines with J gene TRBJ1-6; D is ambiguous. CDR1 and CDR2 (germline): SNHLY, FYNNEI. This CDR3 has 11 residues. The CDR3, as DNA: TGTGCCAGCAGTCCGGATTCACCCCACCACTTT. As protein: CASSPDSPHHF. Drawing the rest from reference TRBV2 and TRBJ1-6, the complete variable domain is EPEVTQTPSHQVTQMGQEVILRCVPISNHLYFYWYRQILGQKVEFLVSFYNNEISEKSEIFDDQFSVERPDGSNFTLKIRSTKLEDSAMYFCASSPDSPHHFGNGTRLTVT.

Here the CDR3 DNA reads TGTGCCAGCAGTTTGGGACAGTCTAGCAATCAGCCCCAGCATTTT. Translation: CASSLGQSSNQPQHF. The V gene is TRBV2, the J gene TRBJ1-5, with TRBD1 identical over 7 bases. This CDR3 has 15 residues. Germline CDR1 reads SNHLY; CDR2 reads FYNNEI. V was clipped by 5 bases and J by 0 bases; unmatched bases: 4.

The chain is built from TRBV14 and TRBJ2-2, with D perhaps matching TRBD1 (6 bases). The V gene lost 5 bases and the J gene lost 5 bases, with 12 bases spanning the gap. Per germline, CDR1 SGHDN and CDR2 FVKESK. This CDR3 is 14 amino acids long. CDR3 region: CASSKSRGTGELFF. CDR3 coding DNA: TGTGCCAGCAGCAAATCGAGGGGGACCGGGGAGCTGTTTTTT. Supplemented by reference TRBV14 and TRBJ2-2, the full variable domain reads EAGVTQFPSHSVIEKGQTVTLRCDPISGHDNLYWYRRVMGKEIKFLLHFVKESKQDESGMPNNRFLAERTGGTYSTLKVQPAELEDSGVYFCASSKSRGTGELFFGEGSRLTVL.

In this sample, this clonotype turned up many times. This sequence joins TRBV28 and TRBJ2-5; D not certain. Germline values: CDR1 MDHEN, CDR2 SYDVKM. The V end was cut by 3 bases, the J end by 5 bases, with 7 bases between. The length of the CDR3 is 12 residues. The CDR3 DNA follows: TGTGCCAGCAGTTTGTACGATGAGACCCAGTACTTC. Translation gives CASSLYDETQYF. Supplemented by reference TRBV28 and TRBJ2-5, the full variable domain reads DVKVTQSSRYLVKRTGEKVFLECVQDMDHENMFWYRQDPGLGLRLIYFSYDVKMKEKGDIPEGYSVSREKKERFSLILESASTNQTSMYLCASSLYDETQYFGPGTRLLVL.

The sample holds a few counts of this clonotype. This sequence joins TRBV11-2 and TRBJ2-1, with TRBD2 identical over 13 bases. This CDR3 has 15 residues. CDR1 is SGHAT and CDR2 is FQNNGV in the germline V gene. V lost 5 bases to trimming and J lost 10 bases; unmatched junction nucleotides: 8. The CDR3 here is CASSPTSGGAREQFF. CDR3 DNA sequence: TGTGCCAGCAGCCCAACTAGCGGGGGGGCAAGGGAGCAGTTCTTC.

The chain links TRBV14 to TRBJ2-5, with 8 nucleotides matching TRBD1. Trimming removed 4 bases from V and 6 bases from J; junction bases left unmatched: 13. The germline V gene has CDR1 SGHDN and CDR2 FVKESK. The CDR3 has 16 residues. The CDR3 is CASSPEAGGGRKTQYF. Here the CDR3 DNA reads TGTGCCAGCAGCCCGGAGGCAGGGGGCGGACGAAAGACCCAGTACTTC.

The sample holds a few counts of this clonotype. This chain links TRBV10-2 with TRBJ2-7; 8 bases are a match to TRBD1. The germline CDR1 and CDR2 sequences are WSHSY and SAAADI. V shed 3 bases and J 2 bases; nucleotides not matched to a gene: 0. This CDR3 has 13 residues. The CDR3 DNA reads TGCGCCAGCAGTGACAGGGGGCCCTACGAGCAGTACTTC. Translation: CASSDRGPYEQYF.

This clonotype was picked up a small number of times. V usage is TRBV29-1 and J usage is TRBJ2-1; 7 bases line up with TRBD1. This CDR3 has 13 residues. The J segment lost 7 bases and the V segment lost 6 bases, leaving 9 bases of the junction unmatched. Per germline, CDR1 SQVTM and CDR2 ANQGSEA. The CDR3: CSVATRQGNEQFF. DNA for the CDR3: TGCAGCGTCGCCACTAGACAGGGAAATGAGCAGTTCTTC.

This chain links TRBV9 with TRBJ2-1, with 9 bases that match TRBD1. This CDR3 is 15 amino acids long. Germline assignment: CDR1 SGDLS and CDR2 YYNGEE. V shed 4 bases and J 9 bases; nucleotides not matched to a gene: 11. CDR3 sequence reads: CASSFTGTGFGEQFF. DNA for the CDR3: TGTGCCAGCAGCTTCACCGGGACAGGGTTCGGTGAGCAGTTCTTC.

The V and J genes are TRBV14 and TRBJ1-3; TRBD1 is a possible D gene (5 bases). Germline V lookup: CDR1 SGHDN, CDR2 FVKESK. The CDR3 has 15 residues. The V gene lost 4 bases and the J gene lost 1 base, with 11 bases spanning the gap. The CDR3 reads CASSLQGRSGNTIYF. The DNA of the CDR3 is TGTGCCAGCAGCCTCCAGGGACGTTCTGGAAACACCATATATTTT.

The CDR3 coding sequence is TGTGCCAGCAGCTCATGGGACCTCTCTGGAAACACCATATATTTT. This encodes CASSSWDLSGNTIYF. The chain combines TRBV5-4 with TRBJ1-3; possibly TRBD1 for D (5 bases). The V gene's germline CDR1 is SGHNT and CDR2 YYREEE (reference sequence). There are 15 residues in the CDR3. V lost 3 bases to trimming and J lost 0 bases, with 10 bases between them.

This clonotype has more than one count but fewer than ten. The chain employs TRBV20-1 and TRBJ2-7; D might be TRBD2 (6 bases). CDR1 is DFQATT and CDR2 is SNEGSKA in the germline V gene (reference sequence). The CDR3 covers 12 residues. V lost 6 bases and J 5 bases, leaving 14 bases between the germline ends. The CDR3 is CSADRLGDEQYF. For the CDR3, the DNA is TGCAGTGCCGACCGACTAGGAGACGAGCAGTACTTC.

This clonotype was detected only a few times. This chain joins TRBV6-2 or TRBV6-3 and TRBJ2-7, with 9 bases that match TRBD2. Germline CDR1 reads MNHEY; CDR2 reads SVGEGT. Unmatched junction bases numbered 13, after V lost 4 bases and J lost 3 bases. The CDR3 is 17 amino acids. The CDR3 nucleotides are TGTGCCAGCAGTTTTCCTTCCTCTAGCGGGGATTTCTACGAGCAGTACTTC. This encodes CASSFPSSSGDFYEQYF.

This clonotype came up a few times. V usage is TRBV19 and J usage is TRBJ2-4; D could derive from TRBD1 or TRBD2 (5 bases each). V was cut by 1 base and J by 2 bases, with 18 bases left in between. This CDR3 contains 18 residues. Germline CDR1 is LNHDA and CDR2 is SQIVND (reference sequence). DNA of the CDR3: TGTGCCAGTAGTATAGTTACCGGGACCTCCTCCTCCAAAAACATTCAGTACTTC. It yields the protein CASSIVTGTSSSKNIQYF.

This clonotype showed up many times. The CDR3 is CSARARKGGQPQHF. The CDR3 DNA sequence: TGCAGTGCTAGAGCGCGAAAAGGGGGACAGCCCCAGCATTTT. The chain employs TRBV20-1 and TRBJ1-5; possible D gene TRBD1, 6 bases. The CDR3 is 14 residues long. Germline V gives CDR1 DFQATT, CDR2 SNEGSKA (reference sequence). Trimming cost V 1 base and J 7 bases, with 14 bases left between them.

The CDR3 loop reads CASSRSRGTGNTEAFF. DNA of the CDR3: TGTGCCAGCAGCCGTTCCCGGGGTACTGGAAACACTGAAGCTTTCTTT. The chain couples TRBV7-2 to TRBJ1-1; D unclear. Germline assignment: CDR1 SGHTA and CDR2 FQGNSA. The V end lost 5 bases, the J end lost 2 bases, and 18 bases lay between the germline ends. The CDR3 has 16 amino acids.

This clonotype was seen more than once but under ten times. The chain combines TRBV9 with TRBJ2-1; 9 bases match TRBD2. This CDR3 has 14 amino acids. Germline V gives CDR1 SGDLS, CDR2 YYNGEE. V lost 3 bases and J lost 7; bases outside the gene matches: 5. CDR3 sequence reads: CASSERLAVNEQFF. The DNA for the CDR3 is TGTGCCAGCAGCGAAAGACTAGCGGTGAATGAGCAGTTCTTC.

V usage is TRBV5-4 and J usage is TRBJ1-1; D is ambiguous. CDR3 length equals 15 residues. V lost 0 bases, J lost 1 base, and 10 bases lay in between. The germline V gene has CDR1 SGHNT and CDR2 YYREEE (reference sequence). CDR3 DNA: TGTGCCAGCAGCTTGGGCCTCCTAGAGAACACTGAAGCTTTCTTT. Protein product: CASSLGLLENTEAFF.

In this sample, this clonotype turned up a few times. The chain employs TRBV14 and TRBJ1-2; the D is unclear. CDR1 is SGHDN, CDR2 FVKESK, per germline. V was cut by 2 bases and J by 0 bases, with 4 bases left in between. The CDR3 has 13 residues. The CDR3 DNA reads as TGTGCCAGCAGCCAACAGACTAACTATGGCTACACCTTC. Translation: CASSQQTNYGYTF.

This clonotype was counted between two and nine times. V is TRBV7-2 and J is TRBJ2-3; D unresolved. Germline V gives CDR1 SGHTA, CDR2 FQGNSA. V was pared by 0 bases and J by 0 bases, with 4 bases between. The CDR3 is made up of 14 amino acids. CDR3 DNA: TGTGCCAGCAGCTTAGCGAGGAGCACAGATACGCAGTATTTT. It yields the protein CASSLARSTDTQYF.

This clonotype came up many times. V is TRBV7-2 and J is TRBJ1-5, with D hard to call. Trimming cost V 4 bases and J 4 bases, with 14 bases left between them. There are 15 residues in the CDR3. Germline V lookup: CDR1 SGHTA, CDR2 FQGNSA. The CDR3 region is CASSYDGLYNQPQHF. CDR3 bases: TGTGCCAGCAGCTATGATGGGCTTTATAATCAGCCCCAGCATTTT.

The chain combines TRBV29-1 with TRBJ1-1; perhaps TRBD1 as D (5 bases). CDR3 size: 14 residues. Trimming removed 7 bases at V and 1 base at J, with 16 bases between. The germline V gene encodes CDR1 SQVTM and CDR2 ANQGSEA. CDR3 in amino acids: CSAPGGDQNTEAFF. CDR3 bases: TGCAGCGCTCCCGGAGGGGACCAGAACACTGAAGCTTTCTTT.

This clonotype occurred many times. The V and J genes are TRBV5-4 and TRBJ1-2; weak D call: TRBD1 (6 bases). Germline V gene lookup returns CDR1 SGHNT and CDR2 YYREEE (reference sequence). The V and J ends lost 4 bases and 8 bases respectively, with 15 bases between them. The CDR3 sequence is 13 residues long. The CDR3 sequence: CASSLTGQRGYTF. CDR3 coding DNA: TGTGCCAGCAGCCTGACAGGCCAACGAGGCTACACCTTC.

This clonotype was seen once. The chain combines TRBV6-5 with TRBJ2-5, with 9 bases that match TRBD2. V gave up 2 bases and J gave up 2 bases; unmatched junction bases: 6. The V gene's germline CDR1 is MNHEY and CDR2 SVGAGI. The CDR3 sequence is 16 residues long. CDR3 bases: TGTGCCAGCAGTTACGGCCGGCTAGCGGGGCAAGAGACCCAGTACTTC. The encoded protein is CASSYGRLAGQETQYF.